The source of this TCR beta chain is a study of long-term antiretroviral therapy in people with HIV. Every donor had one or more pre-ART and two or more post-ART PBMC samples. Overall study results and limits: Among HIV repertoires, CDR3 length ranges were narrower than those of controls.

This CDR3 contains 12 residues. Trimming pared 5 bases from V and 6 bases from J, leaving 10 bases between. The germline CDR1 and CDR2 sequences are SQVTM and ANQGSEA. The immunoSEQ assay was v3.0, run at survey level. Per-sample sequencing targets were 40,000-50,000 T-cell genomes. Generated by immunoSEQ multiplex PCR, the TCRdb table keeps only in-frame clones and is missing some. The data contain some 27,000 clones, approximately 85% of them seen just once; the ten biggest clones take up around 8.2%. A remark on this clone: Its antigen remains unknown.

The material was unsorted PBMCs, obtained 3 years after starting antiretroviral therapy. The chain uses TRBV29-1 and TRBJ2-2; D is undetermined. The TCR sequence derives from a man in his forties with HIV. CDR3 DNA sequence: TGCAGCGTTTTCGGGCTATCCGGGGAGCTGTTTTTT. It translates to CSVFGLSGELFF.